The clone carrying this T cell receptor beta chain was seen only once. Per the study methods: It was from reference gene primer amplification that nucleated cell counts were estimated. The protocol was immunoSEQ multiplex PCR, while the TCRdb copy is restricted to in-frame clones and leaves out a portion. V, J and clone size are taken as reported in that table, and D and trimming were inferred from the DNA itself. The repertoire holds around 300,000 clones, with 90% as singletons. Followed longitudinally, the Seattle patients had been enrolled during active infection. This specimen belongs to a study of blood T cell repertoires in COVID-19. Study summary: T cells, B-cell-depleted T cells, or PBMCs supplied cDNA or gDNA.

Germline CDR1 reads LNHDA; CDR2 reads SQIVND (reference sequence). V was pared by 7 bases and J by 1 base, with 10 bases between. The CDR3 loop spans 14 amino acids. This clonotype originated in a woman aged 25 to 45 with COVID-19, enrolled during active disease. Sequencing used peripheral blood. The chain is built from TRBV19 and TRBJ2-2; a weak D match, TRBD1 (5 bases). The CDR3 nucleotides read TGTGCCAGTACCCAGGGCTGGAACACCGGGGAGCTGTTTTTT. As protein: CASTQGWNTGELFF.